The 22 T cell receptor beta chains below all came from one sample that was sequenced in a study of OX40 agonist ivuxolimab in advanced cancers. Some clones are missing from TCRdb's copy, which holds only in-frame ones; the method was immunoSEQ multiplex PCR. The table includes nearly 110,000 clones, more than 85% detected once. This sample comprised CD4+ or CD8+ T cells sorted from blood, obtained in a trial of the OX40 agonist ivuxolimab. The receptor set was obtained from an adult with an advanced solid tumor such as melanoma, head and neck, liver or kidney cancer.

The table lists this clone with a few counts. The rearrangement uses TRBV19 and TRBJ1-1; weak D call: TRBD1 (6 bases). The CDR3 sequence is 13 residues long. V was cut by 7 bases and J by 1 base, with 10 bases left in between. Germline CDR1 is LNHDA and CDR2 is SQIVND (reference sequence). CDR3 sequence (DNA): TGTGCCAGTAAAGGACAGCCGAACACTGAAGCTTTCTTT. Its protein product is CASKGQPNTEAFF.

The chain recombines TRBV7-2 with TRBJ2-5, with a possible D match to TRBD1 (6 bases). Matching the DNA end better, TRBJ2-7 makes the J call doubtful. The germline V gene encodes CDR1 SGHTA and CDR2 FQGNSA. There are 12 residues in the CDR3. CDR3 bases: TGTGCCAGCAGCGATACAGGGTACGAGCAGTACTTC. Its translation is CASSDTGYEQYF.

In its sample, this clone was seen once. This chain joins TRBV10-3 and TRBJ2-7, with TRBD2 matching 11 bases. Trimming at V came to 4 bases and at J to 4 bases, leaving 9 bases not matched to a gene. CDR1 is ENHRY, CDR2 SYGVKD, per germline. The CDR3 length is 16 residues. CDR3: CAISGASGRPLYEQYF. Here the CDR3 DNA reads TGTGCCATCAGTGGAGCTAGCGGGAGGCCTTTATACGAGCAGTACTTC.

The chain combines TRBV7-3 with TRBJ2-1, with D tentatively TRBD2 (5 bases). The CDR3 runs 18 residues. The germline gives CDR1 SGHTA, CDR2 FQGTGA. V lost 1 base, J lost 8 bases, and 24 bases lay in between. CDR3 residues: CASSLIPSGSLVLDEQFF. The CDR3 nucleotides are TGTGCCAGCAGCTTAATCCCATCGGGAAGTCTAGTGCTCGATGAGCAGTTCTTC.

A note on this clone: Other DNA sequences in the sample encode the same CDR3. The genes are TRBV4-1 and TRBJ2-7; TRBD1 might be the D (5 bases). Deletions cut 4 bases from V and 3 bases from J, with 19 bases between. The germline CDR1 and CDR2 sequences are MGHRA and YSYEKL. The CDR3 extends over 16 amino acids. CDR3 protein: CASSPGPPVQHYEQYF. The DNA for the CDR3 is TGCGCCAGCAGCCCAGGGCCCCCGGTACAGCACTACGAGCAGTACTTC.

The chain combines TRBV7-4 with TRBJ1-1, with no clear D. The V gene lost 1 base and the J gene lost 1 base, with 4 bases spanning the gap. CDR3 size: 13 residues. Germline CDR1 and CDR2: SGHVT and SQSDAQ. The CDR3 spells CASSLVENTEAFF. Written as DNA, the CDR3 is TGTGCCAGCAGCTTAGTAGAGAACACTGAAGCTTTCTTT.

V is TRBV5-5 and J is TRBJ2-2; D remains ambiguous. The length of the CDR3 is 14 residues. V lost 2 bases, J lost 6 bases, and 11 bases lay in between. Germline assignment: CDR1 SGHKS and CDR2 YYEKEE (reference sequence). The CDR3, as DNA: TGTGCCAGCAGCTTTTCGACTGATCCCGGGGAGCTGTTTTTT. It specifies CASSFSTDPGELFF. Looking up the rest from reference TRBV5-5 and TRBJ2-2 gives the full variable domain: DAGVTQSPTHLIKTRGQQVTLRCSPISGHKSVSWYQQVLGQGPQFIFQYYEKEERGRGNFPDRFSARQFPNYSSELNVNALLLGDSALYLCASSFSTDPGELFFGEGSRLTVL.

This chain joins TRBV28 and TRBJ2-4; weak D call: TRBD2 (5 bases). There are 15 residues in the CDR3. Trimming pared 7 bases from V and 8 bases from J, leaving 21 bases between. Per the germline V gene, CDR1 is MDHEN and CDR2 is SYDVKM. CDR3 sequence reads: CASTFSRGAYDIQYF. The CDR3 region has the DNA TGTGCCAGCACCTTCTCCCGGGGAGCATATGACATTCAGTACTTC.

Only a few counts were recorded for this clone. The chain joins TRBV9 to TRBJ1-2; tentatively, D is TRBD1 (6 bases). Germline CDR1 and CDR2: SGDLS and YYNGEE. This CDR3 is 13 amino acids long. V was cut by 3 bases and J by 4 bases, with 10 bases left in between. The CDR3, as DNA: TGTGCCAGCAGCGCGACAGGAAGCTATGGCTACACCTTC. Amino acids: CASSATGSYGYTF.

This sequence joins TRBV7-9 and TRBJ2-1; D might be TRBD2 (5 bases). Germline-derived CDR1 and CDR2 are SEHNR and FQNEAQ (reference sequence). This CDR3 contains 17 residues. V was pared by 5 bases and J by 5 bases, with 22 bases between. The CDR3 region has the DNA TGTGCCAGCAGCCCACAATCACTAGTCCAAGATAACAATGAGCAGTTCTTC. It translates to CASSPQSLVQDNNEQFF.

This sequence joins TRBV27 and TRBJ1-4, with 11 bases that match TRBD1. The CDR3 runs 15 residues. CDR1 and CDR2 (germline): MNHEY, SMNVEV (reference sequence). The V gene end was trimmed by 5 bases and the J gene end by 7 bases; junction bases not matched to a gene: 6. Here the CDR3 reads CASSPPGTGGEKLFF. CDR3 nucleotides: TGTGCCAGCAGTCCGCCCGGGACAGGGGGTGAAAAACTGTTTTTT.

This clone was recorded once. V usage is TRBV7-2 and J usage is TRBJ1-2; D unresolved. The CDR3 extends over 15 amino acids. Trimming shortened V by 5 bases and J by 0 bases, and 13 bases separated the two germline ends. Germline CDR1 and CDR2: SGHTA and FQGNSA. The CDR3 protein is CASSQSNFPNYGYTF. CDR3 DNA sequence: TGTGCCAGCAGCCAGTCTAACTTCCCTAACTATGGCTACACCTTC.

The rearrangement uses TRBV28 and TRBJ1-5, with TRBD1 matching 7 bases. Germline CDR1 MDHEN, CDR2 SYDVKM. This CDR3 comprises 15 residues. The J segment lost 6 bases and the V segment lost 7 bases, leaving 12 bases of the junction unmatched. The CDR3, as DNA: TGTGCCAGCAACCTCCCCAGGGGGGAGGTTCAGCCCCAGCATTTT. It yields the protein CASNLPRGEVQPQHF.

The chain's CDR3 is CASSPSSGSSYEQYF. The CDR3 nucleotides are TGTGCCAGCTCACCCTCTAGCGGGAGCTCCTACGAGCAGTACTTC. This chain connects TRBV18 to TRBJ2-7; 10 bases agree with TRBD2. This CDR3 has 15 residues. V was clipped by 3 bases and J by 0 bases; unmatched bases: 2. Germline loops: CDR1 KGHSH, CDR2 LQKENI.

This clone has just a few counts. This same CDR3 is encoded by further DNA sequences in the sample. V usage is TRBV29-1 and J usage is TRBJ1-5; D is uncertain. The CDR3 totals 12 residues. CDR1 and CDR2 from the germline V gene are SQVTM and ANQGSEA. The V end was cut by 7 bases, the J end by 5 bases, with 12 bases between. CDR3 loop: CSAGARDQPQHF. CDR3 nucleotide sequence: TGCAGCGCAGGCGCGAGAGATCAGCCCCAGCATTTT.

The chain links TRBV7-6 to TRBJ2-3; maybe TRBD2 (6 bases). V lost 4 bases and J lost 2, with 16 bases in between. The CDR3 is made up of 16 amino acids. The germline CDR1 and CDR2 sequences are SGHVS and FNYEAQ. CDR3 DNA sequence: TGTGCCAGCAGCTCCCAGGAACTAGCCTTCACAGATACGCAGTATTTT. It specifies CASSSQELAFTDTQYF. The full variable domain, with the rest looked up from reference TRBV7-6 and TRBJ2-3, is GAGVSQSPRYKVTKRGQDVALRCDPISGHVSLYWYRQALGQGPEFLTYFNYEAQQDKSGLPNDRFSAERPEGSISTLTIQRTEQRDSAMYRCASSSQELAFTDTQYFGPGTRLTVL.

This clone was observed once. This chain uses TRBV18 with TRBJ1-1; D ambiguous. The CDR3 consists of 15 residues. V lost 2 bases and J 3 bases, leaving 13 bases between the germline ends. Germline loops: CDR1 KGHSH, CDR2 LQKENI. The CDR3 DNA reads TGTGCCAGCTCACCAAGGGCGTTGGGTGACACTGAAGCTTTCTTT. It is translated as CASSPRALGDTEAFF.

This chain joins TRBV28 and TRBJ1-4, with TRBD1 matching over 8 bases. CDR3 length equals 15 residues. V shed 4 bases and J 6 bases; nucleotides not matched to a gene: 7. CDR1 is MDHEN and CDR2 is SYDVKM in the germline V gene. CDR3 in amino acids: CASSSTGGAYEKLFF. The CDR3 nucleotides read TGTGCCAGCAGTTCCACAGGGGGTGCCTATGAAAAACTGTTTTTT.

The V and J genes are TRBV19 and TRBJ2-2; possible D gene TRBD2, 5 bases. Germline V lookup: CDR1 LNHDA, CDR2 SQIVND (reference sequence). The CDR3 covers 17 residues. With 5 bases removed from V and 4 bases from J, the gap between germline ends came to 20 bases. As DNA, the CDR3 is TGTGCCAGTAGTTCCTCCTCGGGAAAAGTGAGCACCGGGGAGCTGTTTTTT. It translates to CASSSSSGKVSTGELFF.

V and J are TRBV7-3 and TRBJ2-5, with 7 nucleotides matching TRBD1. This CDR3 is 17 amino acids long. CDR1 and CDR2 from the germline V gene are SGHTA and FQGTGA. The V and J ends lost 2 bases and 1 base, in that order; junction bases with no gene match: 10. CDR3 loop: CASSLEGAISAQETQYF. In nucleotides, the CDR3 is TGTGCCAGCAGCTTAGAGGGGGCGATATCCGCCCAAGAGACCCAGTACTTC.

The chain carries TRBV7-9 and TRBJ2-5, with 8 positions matching TRBD2. Germline values: CDR1 SEHNR, CDR2 FQNEAQ (reference sequence). J gave up 5 bases and V 5 bases, and 7 bases lay outside the gene matches. The CDR3 has 14 amino acids. CDR3 sequence (DNA): TGTGCCAGCAGCCCGGGGGGGGGCTCGGAGACCCAGTACTTC. As protein: CASSPGGGSETQYF.

A single count supports this clone. The chain has TRBV10-3 and TRBJ1-1; no reliable D call. CDR1 is ENHRY, CDR2 SYGVKD, per germline. The CDR3 runs to 13 residues. Trimming stripped 6 bases from V and 1 base from J, with 9 bases between. The CDR3 bases are TGTGCCATCAGCGTCTTAGCGAACACTGAAGCTTTCTTT. This sequence encodes CAISVLANTEAFF.